This T cell receptor (beta chain) was retrieved from a study of blood T cell repertoires in COVID-19. Source study methods: Reference gene primer amplification gave nucleated cell count estimates. The data were produced by immunoSEQ multiplex PCR, yet TCRdb's version contains in-frame clones alone and is incomplete. The DNA was the basis for D and trimming; V, J and clone size are from that table. The sample lists more than 150,000 clones, 85% to 95% occurring once. To note about this clone: Other DNA sequences in the sample encode the same CDR3.

This CDR3 has 13 amino acids. Trimming left V 1 base short and J 5 bases short, with 8 bases between. Sample: peripheral blood. This chain joins TRBV12-3 or TRBV12-4 and TRBJ1-2; D gene unclear. This clonotype was obtained from a man aged 25-45 years with COVID-19, enrolled during active disease. CDR3 coding DNA: TGTGCCAGCAGTTTAGGGCAGGATTATGGCTACACCTTC. Translated: CASSLGQDYGYTF.